This entry is about one T cell receptor beta chain. This sample was included in a study of blood T cell repertoires in COVID-19. Looking at the study overall: The United States, Italy and Spain were the sources of the acute and convalescent COVID-19 samples. The analysed material was cDNA or gDNA that came from T cells, B-cell-depleted T cells, or PBMCs.

Original handling: Amplification from reference gene primers served as the basis for estimated nucleated cell counts. Method: immunoSEQ multiplex PCR; TCRdb's copy keeps in-frame clones and lacks some. That table furnishes V, J and clone size, whereas the DNA furnished D and trimming. Of about 500,000 clones in the sample, 75% to 90% were seen once. CDR1 is KGHSH and CDR2 is LQKENI in the germline V gene. Trimming at V came to 3 bases and at J to 7 bases, leaving 11 bases not matched to a gene. The CDR3 has 17 amino acids. Participant reports of clinical history set cohort assignment. The sample consisted of PBMCs or T cells enriched from blood (not recorded which). The clonotype comes from a woman aged 18-35 years who had recovered from COVID-19. The chain recombines TRBV18 with TRBJ2-1, with 11 bases that match TRBD2. The CDR3 sequence is CASSPTLLAGVLNEQFF. The CDR3 DNA is TGTGCCAGCTCACCTACCCTACTAGCGGGGGTTTTAAATGAGCAGTTCTTC. Full variable domain (outside the CDR3, taken from reference TRBV18 and TRBJ2-1): NAGVMQNPRHLVRRRGQEARLRCSPMKGHSHVYWYRQLPEEGLKFMVYLQKENIIDESGMPKERFSAEFPKEGPSILRIQQVVRGDSAAYFCASSPTLLAGVLNEQFFGPGTRLTVL.